The 10 T cell receptor beta chains in this list originate from one sample, sequenced in a study of T cell clonality in common variable immunodeficiency. Assay: immunoSEQ multiplex PCR; the TCRdb copy retains only in-frame clones and omits some. Observed in the sample are tens of thousands of clones, none of them singletons. The sequenced sample consisted of peripheral blood mononuclear cells. The receptors here all came from a person aged 18-70 years in good health.

This clone has at least ten counts. Read data end 3 residues before the CDR3 end; the end is taken from the germline J gene. This chain links TRBV28 with TRBJ2-2, with D perhaps matching TRBD2 (5 bases). CDR3 size: 16 residues. Between the trimmed V and J ends, which lost 2 bases and 7 bases, there was a span of 17 bases. The V gene's germline CDR1 is MDHEN and CDR2 SYDVKM. Incomplete CDR3 DNA: TGTGCCAGCAGTTTAGAACCTCGGGGTCATGGCGGGGAG. It translates to CASSLEPRGHGGE. The whole CDR3 is CASSLEPRGHGGELFF.

This clone was counted only a few times. Coverage ceases 3 residues before the CDR3 finishes, and the germline J gene fills in the end. The chain links TRBV7-9 to TRBJ2-3, with D possibly matching TRBD1 (6 bases). Germline V gene lookup returns CDR1 SEHNR and CDR2 FQNEAQ (reference sequence). This CDR3 has 14 amino acids. V was shortened by 5 bases and J by 3 bases, with 12 bases between the two germline ends. CDR3 in amino acids: CASSTGQGTDTQYF. Incomplete CDR3 DNA: TGTGCCAGCAGCACCGGGCAGGGGACAGATACG.

This clone was detected many times. The CDR3 end lies 3 residues beyond the end of the read and is filled in from the germline J gene. The V gene is TRBV13, the J gene TRBJ1-2; the D is unclear. V was shortened by 0 bases and J by 5 bases, with 16 bases between the two germline ends. The CDR3 runs 16 residues. The germline V gene encodes CDR1 PRHDT and CDR2 FYEKMQ (reference sequence). CDR3 sequence: CASSLGLAGLSYGYTF. The covered CDR3 bases are TGTGCCAGCAGCTTAGGCCTTGCGGGTCTCTCTTATGGC.

The sample holds many counts of this clone. With the read ending 3 residues before the CDR3 end, the germline J gene is used to fill in that end. The chain recombines TRBV30 with TRBJ1-2; 9 positions agree with TRBD1. CDR3 length: 11 residues. With 7 bases clipped from V and 6 bases from J, the junction kept 3 bases outside the gene matches. CDR1 is GTSNPN, CDR2 SVGIG, per germline (reference sequence). CDR3 in amino acids: CALGQGNGYTF. The CDR3 DNA, read in part, is TGTGCCTTAGGACAGGGGAATGGC.

This clone was counted at least ten times. The sequenced fragment ends 3 residues before the CDR3 boundary, so the rest is inferred from the germline J gene. This chain uses TRBV7-9 with TRBJ1-1; perhaps TRBD1 as D (5 bases). The CDR3 is made up of 14 amino acids. Germline V CDR1 and CDR2: SEHNR, FQNEAQ (reference sequence). V was cut by 0 bases and J by 1 base, with 6 bases left in between. The DNA read from the CDR3 is TGTGCCAGCAGCTTAGCCAGGGCGAACACTGAA. It encodes CASSLARANTE. The whole CDR3 sequence is CASSLARANTEAFF.

On this clone itself: Sequencing ends 3 residues short of the CDR3 end; the germline J gene provides the rest. The chain combines TRBV19 with TRBJ1-1, with a tentative D call TRBD1 (5 bases). The CDR3 covers 12 residues. Germline V gene lookup returns CDR1 LNHDA and CDR2 SQIVND (reference sequence). V gave up 9 bases and J gave up 3 bases, with 11 bases separating them. The CDR3 sequence is CASGGPDTEAFF. CDR3 bases read: TGTGCCAGCGGGGGACCGGACACTGAA.

This clone has at least ten counts. Read coverage stops 3 residues before the CDR3 terminus; the germline J gene supplies the remainder. The same CDR3 also results from other DNA sequences found in this sample. J is TRBJ2-1 and V is TRBV19, with TRBD2 identical over 12 bases. The junction had 2 bases not matched to a gene; V was cut back by 4 bases and J by 4 bases. This CDR3 has 15 residues. Germline loops: CDR1 LNHDA, CDR2 SQIVND (reference sequence). CDR3 sequence: CASSTLAGGYNEQFF. The sequenced CDR3 bases are TGTGCCAGTAGTACTCTAGCGGGAGGGTACAATGAG.

As for this clone: The read falls 3 residues short of the CDR3 end, and the missing part is taken from the germline J gene. The chain carries TRBV20-1 and TRBJ1-2, with a weak D call TRBD1 (5 bases). CDR1 is DFQATT, CDR2 SNEGSKA, per germline (reference sequence). The V end lost 0 bases, the J end lost 3 bases, and 11 bases lay between the germline ends. CDR3 length: 14 amino acids. The CDR3 region is CSARDARGDYGYTF. The DNA read from the CDR3 is TGCAGTGCTAGAGATGCAAGGGGCGACTATGGC.

This clone was seen repeatedly, ten times or more. The read comes to an end 3 residues before the CDR3 does, leaving the germline J gene to fill in the end. This chain connects TRBV6-4 to TRBJ2-2, with TRBD1 matching 10 bases. Germline loops: CDR1 MRHNA, CDR2 SNTAGT. This CDR3 spans 15 amino acids. J gave up 7 bases and V 2 bases, and 4 bases lay outside the gene matches. The sequenced CDR3 bases are TGTGCCAGCAGTGACGGACAGGGGGAAGTCGGGGAG. It codes for CASSDGQGEVGE. The whole CDR3 region reads CASSDGQGEVGELFF.

This clone has at least ten counts. The read gets to within 3 residues of the CDR3 end, and the germline J gene fills in the rest. This sequence joins TRBV7-3 and TRBJ2-7; 7 positions match TRBD1. The CDR3 has 14 residues. J lost 5 bases, V lost 5 bases, and 9 bases had no gene match. Germline V gives CDR1 SGHTA, CDR2 FQGTGA. The DNA read from the CDR3 is TGTGCCAGCAGCCTGTCGGACAGGCTTAACGAG. This gives the protein CASSLSDRLNE. The full-length CDR3 reads as CASSLSDRLNEQYF.